This T cell receptor (beta chain) derives from a study of blood T cells in healthy people across ages. The use of a sample-barcoded 5' primer and a J-beta primer mix characterized a second PCR of about 6 to 12 cycles. Tagging of each cDNA molecule was performed by a template-switch adaptor with 12 random nucleotides. Via MiXCR, TCRdb re-called the 5' RACE reads, giving one row per CDR3 protein. There are about 640,000 distinct CDR3 sequences in the sample; roughly three fifths occur only once, and approximately 40% lies in the top ten. This CDR3 spans 17 amino acids. In germline, CDR1 is SGHKS, CDR2 YYEKEE (reference sequence). V was clipped by 4 bases and J by 6 bases; unmatched bases: 17. Researchers report isolating at least 7 million PBMCs per sample.

The sequenced material came from blood. This clonotype originated in a man aged 55 to 69 in good health. The chain uses TRBV5-5 and TRBJ2-3, with 7 bases identical to TRBD2. The CDR3 nucleotides read TGTGCCAGCAGCGCAAGTATCGGGCTAGCGGCTGGTGATACGCAGTATTTT. Its protein is CASSASIGLAAGDTQYF.